The 9 T cell receptor beta chains given below trace back to one sample, sequenced in a study of T cells after yellow fever vaccination. TCRdb itself ran the 5' RACE reads through MiXCR, one entry per CDR3 protein. The profile shows 300,000 or so distinct CDR3 sequences, 3% to 4.5% of them singletons. The sequences come from PBMCs, collected 5 days after the yellow fever booster vaccination. These receptors were collected from a man between 18 and 35 years old who received the YFV17D yellow fever vaccine.

The V and J genes are TRBV6-6 and TRBJ1-6; a weak D match, TRBD1 (5 bases). V gave up 8 bases and J gave up 9 bases, with 17 bases separating them. Germline values: CDR1 MNHNY, CDR2 SVGAGI (reference sequence). The CDR3 sequence is 14 residues long. In DNA, the CDR3 is TGTGCCAGCGGGGCCTCAACTCCCAGTTCACCCCTCCACTTT. Encoded protein: CASGASTPSSPLHF.

This clonotype was found many times. This rearrangement joins TRBV20-1 to TRBJ2-7; unclear D gene. Germline V gene sequence: CDR1 DFQATT, CDR2 SNEGSKA (reference sequence). V dropped 6 bases and J dropped 0 bases, with 12 bases sitting between them. CDR3 length: 13 residues. The CDR3 is CSAPGLSSYEQYF. The CDR3 DNA follows: TGCAGTGCGCCCGGGTTAAGCTCCTACGAGCAGTACTTC.

This clonotype was counted at least ten times. CDR3 protein: CASSSVERDTQYF. The CDR3 DNA is TGTGCCAGCAGCTCTGTAGAGAGGGATACGCAGTATTTT. The V call is TRBV7-2, the J call TRBJ2-3; no firm D call. The CDR3 is 13 amino acids. The V end was cut by 4 bases, the J end by 6 bases, with 11 bases between. Germline loops: CDR1 SGHTA, CDR2 FQGNSA. Filled out from reference TRBV7-2 and TRBJ2-3, the complete variable domain reads GAGVSQSPSNKVTEKGKDVELRCDPISGHTALYWYRQSLGQGLEFLIYFQGNSAPDKSGLPSDRFSAERTGGSVSTLTIQRTQQEDSAVYLCASSSVERDTQYFGPGTRLTVL.

The sample holds a few counts of this clonotype. The V and J genes are TRBV5-1 and TRBJ2-4; possibly TRBD1 for D (6 bases). V lost 1 base and J 5 bases, leaving 13 bases between the germline ends. Germline V gives CDR1 SGHRS, CDR2 YFSETQ. The CDR3 extends over 15 amino acids. CDR3 nucleotides: TGCGCCAGCAGCTTGTCAGGGGCTATGGAAAACATTCAGTACTTC. As protein: CASSLSGAMENIQYF. Full variable domain (missing parts from reference TRBV5-1 and TRBJ2-4): KAGVTQTPRYLIKTRGQQVTLSCSPISGHRSVSWYQQTPGQGLQFLFEYFSETQRNKGNFPGRFSGRQFSNSRSEMNVSTLELGDSALYLCASSLSGAMENIQYFGAGTRLSVL.

The sample holds a few counts of this clonotype. The chain is built from TRBV9 and TRBJ2-5; a weak D match, TRBD2 (6 bases). CDR1 is SGDLS, CDR2 YYNGEE, per germline. The CDR3 sequence is 15 residues long. Deletions cut 0 bases from V and 5 bases from J, with 14 bases between. The DNA of the CDR3 is TGTGCCAGCAGCGTAGCGGGGGACGGCTGGGAGACCCAGTACTTC. The encoded protein is CASSVAGDGWETQYF.

This chain joins TRBV25-1 and TRBJ1-2; 10 bases fit TRBD1. After removal of 7 bases from V and 0 bases from J, the junction contained 2 bases not matched to a gene. Germline CDR1 reads MGHDK; CDR2 reads SYGVNS. The CDR3 spans 14 residues. DNA for the CDR3: TGTGCCAGCACCGGACAGGGGGCTAACTATGGCTACACCTTC. This translates into CASTGQGANYGYTF.

This clonotype was counted a few times. The chain uses TRBV7-9 and TRBJ2-1; the D gene is possibly TRBD2 (6 bases). The CDR3 length is 18 residues. Germline CDR1 SEHNR, CDR2 FQNEAQ (reference sequence). Trimming cost V 5 bases and J 0 bases, with 20 bases left between them. The CDR3 sequence: CASSPRLFAGPSYNEQFF. CDR3 coding DNA: TGTGCCAGCAGCCCCCGACTCTTCGCGGGGCCCTCCTACAATGAGCAGTTCTTC.

This clonotype was counted ten times or more. This chain links TRBV9 with TRBJ2-5; D perhaps matches TRBD2 (5 bases). This CDR3 spans 15 amino acids. Trimming removed 0 bases from V and 0 bases from J, with 9 bases in between. The germline CDR1 and CDR2 sequences are SGDLS and YYNGEE. In nucleotides, the CDR3 is TGTGCCAGCAGCGTAGGGGGAGCTTACCAAGAGACCCAGTACTTC. Its protein product is CASSVGGAYQETQYF.

This clonotype was observed at least ten times. The chain recombines TRBV5-6 with TRBJ2-1, with TRBD2 identical over 7 bases. This CDR3 has 16 residues. The V gene end was trimmed by 3 bases and the J gene end by 4 bases; junction bases not matched to a gene: 10. CDR1 SGHDT and CDR2 YYEEEE come from the germline V gene. Here the CDR3 reads CASSSTSGTTYNEQFF. CDR3 nucleotide sequence: TGTGCCAGCAGCTCGACCAGCGGGACTACTTACAATGAGCAGTTCTTC. Complete variable domain (other parts from reference TRBV5-6 and TRBJ2-1): DAGVTQSPTHLIKTRGQQVTLRCSPKSGHDTVSWYQQALGQGPQFIFQYYEEEERQRGNFPDRFSGHQFPNYSSELNVNALLLGDSALYLCASSSTSGTTYNEQFFGPGTRLTVL.